This TCR beta chain was identified in a study of shared clonotypes between healthy human individuals (dated by TCRdb to 2018 to 2021). In terms of the full investigation: The cohort comprised a couple of women and a few men aged 18 to 49 years. For each donor, CD4 naive and CD4 memory were each given three plates, CD8 naive was given two plates, and CD8 memory was given one plate. The study deeply sequenced blood TCR repertoires of 5 or 6 healthy adults to estimate repertoire size and the extent of clonotype sharing between individuals. Different laboratories and diverse techniques were used to prepare libraries and sequence TCR repertoires, to increase sequencing depth and limit assay-specific biases. Each donor's leukapheresis produced roughly between roughly 0.9 and 8.9 billion PBMCs. General conclusions and limits of the study: Based on pairwise subsampling, the degree of clonotype sharing among donors was expected to be affected by sequencing depth. Naive subsets generally had larger estimated clonotype richness than memory subsets did. Compared with non-shared clonotypes, the clonotypes found in all four sorted-subset donors had higher generation probabilities. About 5% of naive CD4, around 3.6% of naive CD8, about 2.4% of memory CD4, and around 0.42% of memory CD8 clonotypes were shared across four donors. Even with the large sequencing depth, rarefaction of the sorted-subset datasets indicated that sequencing was incomplete. Sampling was restricted to blood, and TCR repertoires in tissue are likely to differ from TCR repertoires in blood. Because the study included only a small number of donors, the genetic and exposure-history diversity represented was limited.

Using the deep immunoSEQ assay, multiplex PCR amplified TCR CDR3 regions from genomic DNA. For each cell subset, the extracted genomic DNA was distributed evenly across all wells of several immunoSEQ 96-well plates, and each plate served as one replicate. For sorted subsets, 200 ng of genomic DNA, equivalent to roughly 30,000 T cell genomes, went into each replicate PCR. Purified libraries were measured with a Qubit 3.0 fluorometer, size-checked on a Bioanalyzer 2100, and measured again with the KAPA Library Quantification kit. Each immunoSEQ 96-well plate was sequenced on its own single-read 150-cycle Illumina NextSeq 550 flow cell. Turning to the authors' computational methods: Because the immunoSEQ output held only junctional sequences and lacked quality scores, the filtering could not match the filtering applied to full-length reads. Sequences were annotated with PyIR, a Python wrapper for IgBLAST v1.9, using IMGT germline references to assign V/J genes and CDR3. Reads with weak V/J assignments (E-value above 1e-6), missing CDR3, stop codons, out-of-frame junctions, or ambiguous translated residues were removed. V3J clonotypes were defined by identical inferred V gene, J gene, and CDR3 amino acid sequence. To compute the percentage overlap between repertoires, the number of shared unique clonotypes was divided by the size of the smaller repertoire. Three approaches were used to assess repertoire richness: RTK rarefaction, the Chao1 estimator, and Recon v2.1 estimates of unobserved clonotypes. Generation probabilities for all TCRbeta clonotypes obtained by the gDNA method from several donors were computed using OLGA. The table was pulled from immuneACCESS by TCRdb, which kept in-frame rearrangements only. Such tables lose some clones; where checked, under half of the loss comes from unresolved V genes, and the rest has no known cause. That table supplies the V and J calls and clone size; D and trimming were determined from the DNA. The sample data list roughly 640,000 clones, and 74% of these were observed just once. The ten largest clones represent approximately 1.8% of the sample.

CDR1 and CDR2 were assigned from the germline V gene as SGHTA and FQGNSA. Trimming removed 0 bases from V and 5 bases from J, leaving 10 bases between the germline ends. Measured from the cysteine to the phenylalanine, the CDR3 is 14 residues long. The read is trimmed to its CDR3 DNA, 42 bases read in frame from base 1. The donors were healthy, HIV-negative adults who had no recently reported acute infections or vaccinations. Only Caucasian adults living in Nashville, Tennessee, USA were represented among the donors. Magnetic negative selection was used to enrich CD4+ T cells, after which naive cells were positively selected on CD45RA and the negative fraction became the memory subset. Blood was collected by leukapheresis, and PBMCs were isolated by Ficoll-Histopaque density gradient centrifugation and then cryopreserved in liquid nitrogen vapor phase. Analytical flow cytometry was used to check the purity and quantity of each magnetically sorted T cell population. From each sorted fraction, genomic DNA was isolated and quantified by UV absorbance on a Nanodrop 2000c.

Worth noting for this clone: This receptor's antigen is unknown. There are no base qualities to consult, and no much larger clone falls within one base. Other DNA sequences within the sample encode an identical CDR3.

The sequencing input was memory CD4+ T cells sorted from blood. Taken with the paper, the label for cell subset or site translates to: CD45RA-negative fraction. The chain employs TRBV7-2 and TRBJ2-5; the D segment cannot be called with confidence. This receptor was identified in a woman in her twenties or thirties in good health. The DNA is as follows: TGTGCCAGCAGCTTAGCCGGCCGAGGCGAGACCCAGTACTTC. Translated, it reads CASSLAGRGETQYF.